The 19 T cell receptor beta chains presented below share a single source sample, sequenced in a study of a mutant IDH1 vaccine in newly diagnosed glioma. These receptors lack a known antigen. Using immunoSEQ multiplex PCR, the repertoire was profiled, and TCRdb retains in-frame clones only, with some absent. The profile covers approximately 81,000 clones, with about 82% appearing a single time and approximately 2.3% taken by the ten largest. Time point described: week 23, last vaccination. Each vaccine dose was 300 ug of mutant IDH1 20-mer peptide, with topical imiquimod. The sequences come from PBMCs, collected from a glioma patient whose treatment included an IDH1 peptide vaccine. These receptors were collected from a man aged 25 to 40 with glioma. Some clones in this sample may be carry-over from other donors' samples.

The rearrangement joins TRBV28 to TRBJ1-1; maybe TRBD1 (6 bases). The V gene's germline CDR1 is MDHEN and CDR2 SYDVKM. Trimming took off 2 bases at V and 5 bases at J, with 12 bases between the two ends. This CDR3 has 14 amino acids. The CDR3 nucleotides are TGTGCCAGCAGTTTACGGGGGCCGTGGACTGAAGCTTTCTTT. It codes for CASSLRGPWTEAFF.

This chain links TRBV4-1 with TRBJ1-6; D ambiguous. Germline lookup yields CDR1 MGHRA and CDR2 YSYEKL. This CDR3 spans 15 amino acids. V lost 0 bases, J lost 10 bases, and 13 bases lay in between. CDR3 in amino acids: CASSQEVSLGSPLHF. CDR3 in DNA: TGCGCCAGCAGCCAAGAAGTAAGCCTGGGGTCACCCCTCCACTTT.

The gene calls are TRBV10-2 and TRBJ2-3; weak D call: TRBD2 (6 bases). The CDR3 totals 15 residues. Trimming cost V 1 base and J 5 bases, with 13 bases left between them. Looked up from germline, CDR1 is WSHSY and CDR2 is SAAADI. The DNA of the CDR3 is TGCGCCAGCAGTGAGTACGGGGGAGTGGGAGATACGCAGTATTTT. This codes for CASSEYGGVGDTQYF.

The chain employs TRBV5-6 and TRBJ1-5; no clear D gene. The CDR3 is 12 residues long. Germline CDR1 is SGHDT and CDR2 is YYEEEE. Trimming pared 4 bases from V and 3 bases from J, leaving 5 bases between. The CDR3 loop is CASSLSNQPQHF. The CDR3 DNA reads TGTGCCAGCAGCCTTTCCAATCAGCCCCAGCATTTT.

The chain couples TRBV18 to TRBJ2-6, with D possibly being TRBD2 (7 bases). V lost 3 bases and J lost 0, with 9 bases in between. The CDR3 consists of 16 residues. CDR1 is KGHSH and CDR2 is LQKENI in the germline V gene. The CDR3 protein is CASSPRGASGANVLTF. For the CDR3, the DNA is TGTGCCAGCTCACCCCGGGGGGCCTCTGGGGCCAACGTCCTGACTTTC.

V gene TRBV2 combines with J gene TRBJ2-7; 12 bases are shared with TRBD2. This CDR3 has 14 residues. Germline assignment: CDR1 SNHLY and CDR2 FYNNEI. Trimming cost V 7 bases and J 1 base; bases outside gene matches: 2. The CDR3 coding sequence is TGTGCCAGCAAGACTAGCGGGAGTTCCTACGAGCAGTACTTC. Translated: CASKTSGSSYEQYF.

This chain uses TRBV9 with TRBJ2-4; maybe TRBD2 (5 bases). This CDR3 comprises 15 residues. The ends were cut back, 0 bases at V and 5 bases at J, with 12 bases in the middle. The germline CDR1 and CDR2 sequences are SGDLS and YYNGEE. The DNA for the CDR3 is TGTGCCAGCAGCGTAGGATCCTCGCGGGAAAACATTCAGTACTTC. It encodes CASSVGSSRENIQYF.

This chain joins TRBV5-4 and TRBJ1-3, with TRBD1 matching 7 bases. The J segment lost 1 base and the V segment lost 4 bases, leaving 11 bases of the junction unmatched. Germline CDR1 SGHNT, CDR2 YYREEE (reference sequence). The CDR3 spans 17 residues. CDR3 residues: CASSPVPNRGSGNTIYF. CDR3 sequence (DNA): TGTGCCAGCAGCCCAGTTCCAAACAGGGGATCTGGAAACACCATATATTTT.

Comments on this clone: This same CDR3 is encoded by further DNA sequences in the sample. The rearrangement joins TRBV27 to TRBJ2-1, with TRBD2 identical over 9 bases. J was trimmed by 10 bases and V by 3 bases; bases with no gene match: 4. CDR1 is MNHEY, CDR2 SMNVEV, per germline (reference sequence). The CDR3 has 13 amino acids. The CDR3 sequence: CASSFGLAGEQFF. The CDR3 DNA sequence: TGTGCCAGCAGTTTTGGGCTAGCGGGAGAGCAGTTCTTC.

The chain carries TRBV27 and TRBJ1-2; 7 bases agree with TRBD1. The CDR3 totals 13 residues. Germline CDR1 MNHEY, CDR2 SMNVEV (reference sequence). J lost 8 bases, V lost 6 bases, and 9 bases had no gene match. The CDR3 spells CASRPATGFGYTF. CDR3 DNA sequence: TGTGCCAGCAGGCCCGCGACAGGGTTCGGCTACACCTTC.

This chain joins TRBV29-1 and TRBJ1-1; D is unclear. This CDR3 is built from 13 residues. With 7 bases removed from V and 3 bases from J, the gap between germline ends came to 15 bases. Germline assignment: CDR1 SQVTM and CDR2 ANQGSEA. The CDR3 region has the DNA TGCAGCGCTCCCGGACCGCAAGACACTGAAGCTTTCTTT. Amino acid sequence: CSAPGPQDTEAFF.

The V and J genes are TRBV30 and TRBJ2-3; a possible D gene is TRBD2 (6 bases). Looked up from germline, CDR1 is GTSNPN and CDR2 is SVGIG (reference sequence). With 5 bases removed from V and 1 base from J, the gap between germline ends came to 13 bases. This CDR3 is built from 14 residues. The CDR3 DNA sequence: TGTGCCTGGGAGGAAGGGACTGGCACAGATACGCAGTATTTT. It translates to CAWEEGTGTDTQYF. Based on the CDR3 plus reference TRBV30 and TRBJ2-3, the full variable domain is SQTIHQWPATLVQPVGSPLSLECTVEGTSNPNLYWYRQAAGRGLQLLFYSVGIGQISSEVPQNLSASRPQDRQFILSSKKLLLSDSGFYLCAWEEGTGTDTQYFGPGTRLTVL.

The count of this clone is one. J is TRBJ2-3 and V is TRBV30; D call uncertain. This CDR3 region has 15 residues. V shed 5 bases and J shed 2 bases, with 17 bases lying between them. Germline V gene data show CDR1 as GTSNPN and CDR2 as SVGIG (reference sequence). The CDR3 DNA reads as TGTGCCTGGCAAAGAGGTGGCGCCTCCACAGATACGCAGTATTTT. Amino acids: CAWQRGGASTDTQYF.

The chain is built from TRBV27 and TRBJ1-1, with 8 bases aligning to TRBD1. This CDR3 is built from 13 residues. V was pared by 2 bases and J by 6 bases, with 2 bases of the junction left unmatched. Germline assignment: CDR1 MNHEY and CDR2 SMNVEV (reference sequence). CDR3: CASSLTDRAEAFF. The CDR3 region has the DNA TGTGCCAGCAGTTTAACGGACAGGGCTGAAGCTTTCTTT.

The chain uses TRBV7-9 and TRBJ1-4, with 12 positions matching TRBD1. Germline V lookup: CDR1 SEHNR, CDR2 FQNEAQ (reference sequence). The J segment lost 7 bases and the V segment lost 5 bases, leaving 14 bases of the junction unmatched. The CDR3 runs to 18 residues. This chain's CDR3 is CASSGTGGLSTDVEKLFF. CDR3 DNA sequence: TGTGCCAGCAGCGGGACAGGGGGCTTATCCACCGACGTTGAAAAACTGTTTTTT.

The V call is TRBV27, the J call TRBJ2-5; TRBD2 matches 9 bases. The CDR3 spans 15 residues. Germline trimming cut 7 bases from V and 4 bases from J; bases unmatched to any gene: 10. Germline lookup yields CDR1 MNHEY and CDR2 SMNVEV (reference sequence). CDR3: CASTSAGGPRETQYF. CDR3 coding DNA: TGTGCCAGCACTTCCGCGGGAGGGCCGCGAGAGACCCAGTACTTC.

This clone was seen only once. The chain uses TRBV9 and TRBJ2-5; 10 nucleotides line up with TRBD2. CDR1 is SGDLS and CDR2 is YYNGEE in the germline V gene. V lost 4 bases to trimming and J lost 5 bases; unmatched junction nucleotides: 2. The CDR3 consists of 13 residues. The CDR3 nucleotides read TGTGCCAGCAGCTGGGGACTAGCGGAGACCCAGTACTTC. Protein: CASSWGLAETQYF. The variable domain in full, completed from reference TRBV9 and TRBJ2-5, reads DSGVTQTPKHLITATGQRVTLRCSPRSGDLSVYWYQQSLDQGLQFLIQYYNGEERAKGNILERFSAQQFPDLHSELNLSSLELGDSALYFCASSWGLAETQYFGPGTRLLVL.

V gene TRBV5-4 combines with J gene TRBJ2-6, with no clear D. Germline CDR1 is SGHNT and CDR2 is YYREEE (reference sequence). Deletions cut 2 bases from V and 0 bases from J, with 6 bases between. The length of the CDR3 is 15 residues. The CDR3 DNA reads TGTGCCAGCAGCTTTCGGTTCTCTGGGGCCAACGTCCTGACTTTC. This encodes CASSFRFSGANVLTF.

This clone appeared a single time. The chain uses TRBV27 and TRBJ2-3; D uncertain. In germline, CDR1 is MNHEY, CDR2 SMNVEV (reference sequence). The CDR3 sequence is 13 residues long. V was cut by 4 bases and J by 9 bases, with 14 bases left in between. CDR3 sequence: CASSSPPRLTQYF. The CDR3 region has the DNA TGTGCCAGCAGTTCCCCCCCGCGGTTGACGCAGTATTTT.